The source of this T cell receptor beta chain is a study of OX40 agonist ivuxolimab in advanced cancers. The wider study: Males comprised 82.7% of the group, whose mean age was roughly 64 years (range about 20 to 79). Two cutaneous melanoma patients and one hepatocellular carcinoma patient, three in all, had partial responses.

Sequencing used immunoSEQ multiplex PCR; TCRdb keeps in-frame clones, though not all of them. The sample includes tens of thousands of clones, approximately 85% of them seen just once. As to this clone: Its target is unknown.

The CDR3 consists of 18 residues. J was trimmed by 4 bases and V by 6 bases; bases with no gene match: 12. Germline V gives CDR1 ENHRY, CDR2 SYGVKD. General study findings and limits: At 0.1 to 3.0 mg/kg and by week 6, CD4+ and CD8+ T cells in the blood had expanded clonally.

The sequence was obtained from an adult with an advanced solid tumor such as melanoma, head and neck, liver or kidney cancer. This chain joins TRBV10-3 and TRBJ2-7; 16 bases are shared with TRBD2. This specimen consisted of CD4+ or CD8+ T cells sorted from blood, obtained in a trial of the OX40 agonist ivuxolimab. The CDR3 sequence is CAIRDPGLAGGPLYEQYF. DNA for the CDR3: TGTGCCATCAGAGACCCGGGACTAGCGGGAGGGCCCTTGTACGAGCAGTACTTC.